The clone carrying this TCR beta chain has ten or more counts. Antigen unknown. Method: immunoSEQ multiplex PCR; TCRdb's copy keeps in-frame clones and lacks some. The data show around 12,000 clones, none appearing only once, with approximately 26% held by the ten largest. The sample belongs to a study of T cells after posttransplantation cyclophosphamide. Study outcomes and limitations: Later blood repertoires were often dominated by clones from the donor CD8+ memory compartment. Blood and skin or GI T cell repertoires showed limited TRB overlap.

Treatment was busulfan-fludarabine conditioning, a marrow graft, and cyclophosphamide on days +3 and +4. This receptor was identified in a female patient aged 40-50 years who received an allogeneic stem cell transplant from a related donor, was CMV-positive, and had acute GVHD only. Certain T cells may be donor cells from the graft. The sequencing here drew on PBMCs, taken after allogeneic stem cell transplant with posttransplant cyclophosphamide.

The CDR3: CAISAGLAGGIGEQYV. DNA of the CDR3: TGTGCCATCAGTGCTGGGCTAGCGGGAGGAATAGGGGAGCAGTACGTC. J is TRBJ2-7 and V is TRBV10-3; 11 nucleotides align to TRBD2. CDR1 ENHRY and CDR2 SYGVKD come from the germline V gene. The CDR3 runs to 16 residues. The V and J ends lost 4 bases and 7 bases, in that order; junction bases with no gene match: 12.